This TCR beta chain was retrieved from a study of molecular identifiers for immune sequencing clone quantification. This CDR3 is built from 14 residues. Germline V lookup: CDR1 SGHDT, CDR2 YYEEEE. Trimming removed 0 bases at V and 3 bases at J, with 10 bases between. This clonotype was found a few times. The target antigen is unknown. With a much larger clone just one base away, this may be a read error. A read error is likely, as this CDR3 ends without the conserved phenylalanine or tryptophan. TCRdb re-called the PCR reads through MiXCR, storing one row per CDR3 protein. This table has 20,000 to 30,000 distinct CDR3 sequences, 15% to 20% appearing once. Notes on the study in general: Highly expanded clone sizes could be underestimated by identical TCR molecules sharing a barcode. Spiked TCR RNA from one Jurkat cell reportedly showed up when mixed among approximately 990,000 naive cells.

The material sequenced was naive CD8+ T cells from blood, with Jurkat cell RNA spiked in. Specified subset: FACS-sorted CD8+CD4-CCR7+CD45RA+ naive T cells. The sequence was obtained from a human donor in good health. Some libraries in this study had Jurkat cell RNA spiked in. The chain links TRBV5-6 to TRBJ2-7, with D perhaps matching TRBD1 (5 bases). CDR3 sequence reads: CASSLVSGRYEQYS. Written as DNA, the CDR3 is TGTGCCAGCAGCTTGGTGTCAGGGCGCTACGAGCAGTACTCC.